This T cell receptor beta chain was captured in a study of shared clonotypes between healthy human individuals. Study as a whole: Each donor's CD4 naive and CD4 memory cells filled three plates apiece, CD8 naive two, and CD8 memory one. General study findings and limits: Some naive CD4 clonotypes, roughly 4.5%, turned up in common across several donors. Sequencing depth was predicted to influence how clonotypes are shared among donors.

The protocol was immunoSEQ multiplex PCR, while the TCRdb copy is restricted to in-frame clones and leaves out a portion. Of some 2,500,000 clones in the sample, just under 95% were seen once. With 0 bases clipped from V and 7 bases from J, the junction kept 8 bases outside the gene matches. There are 16 residues in the CDR3. CDR1 and CDR2 (germline): KGHSH, LQKENI. About this clone: The antigen is not known.

The TCR sequence derives from a man between 18 and 35 years old in good health. Some clones in this sample may be carry-over from other donors' samples. Sequencing was done on a sample of naive CD4+ T cells from PBMCs. The subset here: CD45RA+ positively selected. This rearrangement joins TRBV18 to TRBJ2-5, with 10 positions matching TRBD2. This CDR3 is CASSPPILAGEGTQYF. CDR3 bases: TGTGCCAGCTCACCACCGATCCTAGCGGGAGAAGGGACCCAGTACTTC.